Described below is a single TCR beta chain sequence and its context. The sample belongs to a study of blood T cell repertoires in COVID-19. The assay was immunoSEQ multiplex PCR, and TCRdb's table has in-frame clones only and misses some. The sample lists some 150,000 clones, roughly four fifths occurring once. The CDR3 consists of 14 residues. J lost 4 bases, V lost 3 bases, and 3 bases had no gene match. Germline V gene data show CDR1 as KGHSH and CDR2 as LQKENI. The sequencing input was peripheral blood. This sequence joins TRBV18 and TRBJ2-7; 10 bases are a match to TRBD1. The origin of this receptor is a human donor with acute or convalescent COVID-19. The donor label of this sample is uncertain. CDR3 residues: CASSPRTGGYEQYF. In DNA form, the CDR3 reads TGTGCCAGCTCACCTCGGACAGGGGGGTACGAGCAGTACTTC.